Listed here are 26 T cell receptor beta chains from one sample, sequenced in a study of spatial heterogeneity in lung cancer (dated by TCRdb to the late 2010s). Broad study findings and their caveats: The number of expanded intratumoral alpha and beta TCRs correlated with the tumor nonsynonymous mutation count.

The antigens for these receptors are not known. To prepare the library, 5' RACE was applied. TCRdb names NextSeq 500 as the instrument used. TCRdb passed the public sequencing reads through fastp at Q25 and MiXCR, retaining productive beta sequences. All rows with the same CDR3 protein become a single entry with the most common DNA and genes. This sample gives around 7,500 distinct CDR3 sequences in total; about 12% of them show up just once. Together, the top ten hold roughly 8.1% of the sample. Reading the label with the study, this specimen's time point is: sample taken at primary tumor resection. The sequenced sample was lung tumor tissue, obtained at surgery. Source of these receptors: a male donor with early-stage non-small cell lung cancer.

This clonotype was recorded at least ten times. This beta chain came through as a stray read in a library set up for alpha chains, and its size says little. This chain uses TRBV14 with TRBJ1-1, with D maybe TRBD1 (6 bases). Germline V lookup: CDR1 SGHDN, CDR2 FVKESK. CDR3 size: 14 residues. V was cut by 1 base and J by 11 bases, with 17 bases left in between. The CDR3 loop reads CASSQAQGWTGAFF. CDR3 nucleotides: TGTGCCAGCAGCCAAGCCCAGGGGTGGACCGGTGCTTTCTTT. Variable domain in full (rest from reference TRBV14 and TRBJ1-1): EAGVTQFPSHSVIEKGQTVTLRCDPISGHDNLYWYRRVMGKEIKFLLHFVKESKQDESGMPNNRFLAERTGGTYSTLKVQPAELEDSGVYFCASSQAQGWTGAFFGQGTRLTVV.

In this sample, this clonotype turned up many times. Given a much more abundant clone one base away, this may be a read error. This beta chain came through as a stray read in a library set up for alpha chains, and its size says little. CDR3 sequence reads: CTSALGTSYGYTF. DNA of the CDR3: TGTACCAGCGCCCTCGGGACATCCTATGGCTACACCTTC. V and J are TRBV28 and TRBJ1-2; maybe TRBD1 (6 bases). The CDR3 is 13 residues long. Germline V lookup: CDR1 MDHEN, CDR2 SYDVKM.

Points on this clonotype: This beta chain turned up in a library designed for alpha chains; as an off-target read, its abundance says little. V gene TRBV28 combines with J gene TRBJ2-2; a possible D gene is TRBD2 (5 bases). V lost 7 bases and J lost 2, with 14 bases in between. The germline gives CDR1 MDHEN, CDR2 SYDVKM. The CDR3 has 15 residues. The CDR3 nucleotides read TGTGCCAGCAAAGTAAGGACTCCCAACACCGGGGAGCTGTTTTTT. It is translated as CASKVRTPNTGELFF.

This clonotype was counted at least ten times. For a library built for alpha chains, this beta chain is a stray read; little rests on its size. The V call is TRBV6-1, the J call TRBJ2-2; perhaps TRBD1 as D (5 bases). The CDR3 runs 16 residues. The germline gives CDR1 MNHNS, CDR2 SASEGT. The ends were cut back, 1 base at V and 6 bases at J, with 15 bases in the middle. The CDR3 spells CASSEGSSGRAGELFF. The CDR3 DNA reads as TGTGCCAGCAGTGAAGGGAGTTCAGGGCGAGCCGGGGAGCTGTTTTTT.

This clonotype is categorized as medium-sized (0.01 to 0.1%). This beta chain is off target for a library built for alpha chains, so its abundance means little. The CDR3 spells CASSYDGNQPQHF. CDR3 nucleotide sequence: TGTGCCAGCAGCTACGACGGCAATCAGCCCCAGCATTTT. This chain links TRBV5-4 with TRBJ1-5; the D is unclear. Germline V gives CDR1 SGHNT, CDR2 YYREEE (reference sequence). The V and J ends lost 3 bases and 2 bases respectively, with 6 bases between them. The CDR3 consists of 13 residues.

This clonotype appeared many times. The library was built for alpha chains, so this beta chain is an off-target read and its size means little. The V and J genes are TRBV25-1 and TRBJ2-5; no clear D gene. CDR3 length equals 15 residues. V shed 1 base and J shed 0 bases, with 9 bases lying between them. CDR1 is MGHDK and CDR2 is SYGVNS in the germline V gene. CDR3 nucleotides: TGTGCCAGCAGTGAATCGCGGCTGTACCAAGAGACCCAGTACTTC. Protein: CASSESRLYQETQYF.

At least ten counts were recorded for this clonotype. The library was designed around alpha chains, so this beta chain is a stray read whose abundance carries little weight. V and J are TRBV20-1 and TRBJ1-5; 8 bases line up with TRBD1. V trimming: 5 bases; J trimming: 1 base; junction bases outside the gene matches: 7. The CDR3 length is 15 residues. Germline V lookup: CDR1 DFQATT, CDR2 SNEGSKA (reference sequence). CDR3 amino acids: CSAPHGQGSNQPQHF. The CDR3 DNA sequence: TGCAGTGCTCCACACGGACAGGGAAGCAATCAGCCCCAGCATTTT.

The sample holds many counts of this clonotype. This beta chain was picked up by a library intended for alpha chains and is off target, so its count carries little meaning. The V gene is TRBV5-1, the J gene TRBJ1-1; D is unresolved. V was cut by 8 bases and J by 4 bases, with 18 bases left in between. The CDR3 has 14 residues. From germline, CDR1 is SGHRS and CDR2 YFSETQ. The CDR3 DNA is TGCGCCAGTACGCGGGGAGAGGCGACCACTGAAGCTTTCTTT. Amino acids: CASTRGEATTEAFF.

This clonotype was recorded at least ten times. This beta chain lies outside the target of a library built for alpha chains; its clone size means little. The CDR3 protein is CASSIRDSPLHF. CDR3 coding DNA: TGTGCCAGCAGCATCCGGGATTCACCCCTCCACTTT. The chain has TRBV5-6 and TRBJ1-6; D unresolved. The CDR3 is 12 amino acids. Trimming cost V 4 bases and J 8 bases, with 7 bases left between them. CDR1 and CDR2 (germline): SGHDT, YYEEEE. Using reference TRBV5-6 and TRBJ1-6 for the parts outside the CDR3, the full variable domain is DAGVTQSPTHLIKTRGQQVTLRCSPKSGHDTVSWYQQALGQGPQFIFQYYEEEERQRGNFPDRFSGHQFPNYSSELNVNALLLGDSALYLCASSIRDSPLHFGNGTRLTVT.

By its share, this clonotype is medium-sized (0.01 to 0.1%). A library prepared for alpha chains yielded this beta chain as an off-target read; its size is of little meaning. V and J are TRBV27 and TRBJ2-7, with TRBD2 matching 8 bases. The length of the CDR3 is 16 residues. The trim removed 2 bases at V and 4 bases at J, leaving 10 bases unmatched. The germline CDR1 and CDR2 sequences are MNHEY and SMNVEV (reference sequence). The CDR3 loop reads CASSLSGGAGPYEQYV. CDR3 coding DNA: TGTGCCAGCAGTTTAAGCGGGGGAGCTGGTCCGTACGAGCAGTACGTC.

By its share, this clonotype is medium-sized. This beta chain is a stray sequence in a library constructed for alpha chains; its clone size is not meaningful. The rearrangement links TRBV6-6 to TRBJ1-2; 7 bases fit TRBD1. Trimming cost V 4 bases and J 2 bases; bases outside gene matches: 7. The V gene's germline CDR1 is MNHNY and CDR2 SVGAGI (reference sequence). This CDR3 region has 15 residues. CDR3 bases: TGTGCCAGCAGTTCCCATTTGACAGGGAACTATGGCTACACCTTC. It yields the protein CASSSHLTGNYGYTF.

In its sample, this clonotype was seen a few times. This beta chain is off target for a library built for alpha chains, so its abundance means little. The rearrangement uses TRBV12-3 or TRBV12-4 and TRBJ1-3; D is unclear. This CDR3 is 13 amino acids long. The germline V and J ends were trimmed by 8 bases and 2 bases, with 10 bases remaining between them. CDR3 DNA sequence: TGTGCCAGCCTGGCCGAGACTGGAAACACCATATATTTT. Its protein is CASLAETGNTIYF.

This clonotype occurred many times. The size of this beta chain means little, since it is a stray read in a library made for alpha chains. This rearrangement joins TRBV2 to TRBJ1-1; D gene ambiguous. CDR1 is SNHLY and CDR2 is FYNNEI in the germline V gene. This CDR3 spans 13 amino acids. The germline V and J ends were trimmed by 4 bases and 0 bases, with 6 bases remaining between them. The CDR3 DNA is TGTGCCAGCAGTGTGGCTATGAACACTGAAGCTTTCTTT. As protein: CASSVAMNTEAFF.

This clonotype was counted at least ten times. For a library built for alpha chains, this beta chain is a stray read; little rests on its size. The rearrangement links TRBV7-2 to TRBJ1-5, with D perhaps TRBD1 (6 bases). Trimming cost V 1 base and J 6 bases, with 7 bases left between them. CDR3 length: 13 residues. The germline V gene has CDR1 SGHTA and CDR2 FQGNSA. CDR3 region: CASSLGGRQPQHF. CDR3 DNA: TGTGCCAGCAGCTTAGGGGGGCGTCAGCCCCAGCATTTT.

In regard to this clonotype: This beta chain lies outside the target of a library built for alpha chains; its clone size means little. This rearrangement joins TRBV20-1 to TRBJ1-4; perhaps TRBD1 as D (5 bases). CDR1 and CDR2 from the germline V gene are DFQATT and SNEGSKA (reference sequence). This CDR3 region has 13 residues. Trimming took 3 bases from V and 6 from J, leaving 11 bases between them. DNA of the CDR3: TGCAGTGCTAGTGCAGGGAGGGATGAAAAACTGTTTTTT. Amino acids: CSASAGRDEKLFF.

A note on this clonotype: A library made for alpha chains picked up this beta chain off target, so its size means little. The chain links TRBV27 to TRBJ2-7, with D perhaps assigned TRBD1 or TRBD2 (5 bases each). Deletions cut 3 bases from V and 4 bases from J, with 16 bases between. Per germline, CDR1 MNHEY and CDR2 SMNVEV (reference sequence). The CDR3 has 15 residues. The CDR3 reads CASSLFRGQSYEQYF. The DNA for the CDR3 is TGTGCCAGCAGTTTGTTTCGGGGCCAGAGTTACGAGCAGTACTTC.

There are many counts of this clonotype. The library was designed around alpha chains, so this beta chain is a stray read whose abundance carries little weight. J is TRBJ2-7 and V is TRBV3-1, with a tentative D call TRBD2 (5 bases). Germline loops: CDR1 LGHDT, CDR2 YNNKEL (reference sequence). The CDR3 totals 12 residues. V was clipped by 4 bases and J by 4 bases, with 8 bases between them. CDR3 nucleotide sequence: TGTGCCAGCAGCCCCGGGATATACGAGCAGTACTTC. This sequence encodes CASSPGIYEQYF.

Ten or more counts support this clonotype. This beta chain turned up in a library designed for alpha chains; as an off-target read, its abundance says little. This chain uses TRBV20-1 with TRBJ2-5; 7 positions agree with TRBD1. Germline CDR1 reads DFQATT; CDR2 reads SNEGSKA (reference sequence). The CDR3 runs 16 residues. V gave up 0 bases and J gave up 2 bases; unmatched junction bases: 9. CDR3 in DNA: TGCAGTGCTAGAGATCCTGGCAGGGGGAGTCAAGAGACCCAGTACTTC. Amino acid sequence: CSARDPGRGSQETQYF.

This clonotype appeared many times. The library was built for alpha chains, so this beta chain is an off-target read and its size means little. The chain carries TRBV5-1 and TRBJ2-1; D perhaps matches TRBD2 (7 bases). V gave up 4 bases and J gave up 9 bases, with 17 bases separating them. Germline assignment: CDR1 SGHRS and CDR2 YFSETQ. The CDR3 runs to 14 residues. This CDR3 reads CASSRLQGGAEQFF. The DNA for the CDR3 is TGCGCCAGCAGCCGGCTACAAGGGGGGGCTGAGCAGTTCTTC.

This clonotype was found many times. This beta chain slipped into a library made for alpha chains as a stray read, so its size is not meaningful. The gene calls are TRBV7-9 and TRBJ2-5, with 10 bases lining up with TRBD1. J gave up 3 bases and V 5 bases, and 9 bases lay outside the gene matches. The CDR3 length is 16 residues. Germline V gene lookup returns CDR1 SEHNR and CDR2 FQNEAQ (reference sequence). The CDR3 nucleotides are TGTGCCAGCAGCGCTCCGGGACAGGGGAAAAAAGAGACCCAGTACTTC. This sequence encodes CASSAPGQGKKETQYF.

This clonotype was counted at least ten times. A library prepared for alpha chains yielded this beta chain as an off-target read; its size is of little meaning. The V gene is TRBV28, the J gene TRBJ2-2, with 9 positions matching TRBD2. The length of the CDR3 is 16 residues. CDR1 and CDR2 from the germline V gene are MDHEN and SYDVKM. V shed 5 bases and J 7 bases; nucleotides not matched to a gene: 11. CDR3 amino acids: CASSLSGRSLGGELFF. The CDR3 nucleotides read TGTGCCAGCAGTCTAAGCGGGAGGTCCCTGGGCGGGGAGCTGTTTTTT.

This clonotype is labeled as medium-sized (0.01 to 0.1%). The library was built for alpha chains, so this beta chain is an off-target read and its size means little. The gene calls are TRBV6-1 and TRBJ2-1; TRBD2 agrees at 11 bases. Germline loops: CDR1 MNHNS, CDR2 SASEGT. CDR3 length equals 18 residues. With V trimmed by 7 bases and J by 0 bases, 11 bases remained unmatched. CDR3 nucleotide sequence: TGTGCCAGCACCGGGCTAGCGGGGGGCCTGAGCTCCTACAATGAGCAGTTCTTC. This gives the protein CASTGLAGGLSSYNEQFF.

By proportion, this clonotype is medium-sized (0.01 to 0.1%). For a library built for alpha chains, this beta chain is a stray read; little rests on its size. The chain uses TRBV29-1 and TRBJ2-5, with 7 bases aligning to TRBD1. CDR1 is SQVTM and CDR2 is ANQGSEA in the germline V gene. V trimming: 6 bases; J trimming: 7 bases; junction bases outside the gene matches: 8. CDR3 length: 12 residues. This CDR3 is CSVLQGPGTQYF. CDR3 in DNA: TGCAGCGTGCTACAGGGGCCCGGGACCCAGTACTTC.

There are many counts of this clonotype. Because the library targeted alpha chains, this beta chain is an off-target read whose size means little. J is TRBJ1-4 and V is TRBV5-6, with TRBD1 matching over 9 bases. CDR1 and CDR2 from the germline V gene are SGHDT and YYEEEE. CDR3 length: 15 residues. V was pared by 3 bases and J by 4 bases, with 4 bases of the junction left unmatched. CDR3 protein: CASSSYRGRNEKLFF. In nucleotides, the CDR3 is TGTGCCAGCAGCTCCTACAGGGGGCGTAATGAAAAACTGTTTTTT.

This clonotype was detected ten times or more. A library prepared for alpha chains yielded this beta chain as an off-target read; its size is of little meaning. Here the CDR3 DNA reads TGTGCCAGCAGATCTCGTCCGGGACAGGGGGCCAATGAGCAGTTCTTC. This codes for CASRSRPGQGANEQFF. V and J are TRBV12-3 or TRBV12-4 and TRBJ2-1, with 12 bases matching TRBD1. V lost 6 bases to trimming and J lost 6 bases; unmatched junction nucleotides: 9. The CDR3 has 16 residues.

This clonotype was detected ten times or more. Being off target in a library aimed at alpha chains, this beta chain has a size of little meaning. This sequence joins TRBV30 and TRBJ2-7, with TRBD1 matching 8 bases. V dropped 2 bases and J dropped 7; count of bases not matched to a gene: 19. Germline CDR1 reads GTSNPN; CDR2 reads SVGIG (reference sequence). This CDR3 comprises 17 residues. The CDR3 region is CAWSTGQGKTGAGEQYF. For the CDR3, the DNA is TGTGCCTGGAGTACCGGACAGGGAAAAACAGGTGCAGGAGAGCAGTACTTC.